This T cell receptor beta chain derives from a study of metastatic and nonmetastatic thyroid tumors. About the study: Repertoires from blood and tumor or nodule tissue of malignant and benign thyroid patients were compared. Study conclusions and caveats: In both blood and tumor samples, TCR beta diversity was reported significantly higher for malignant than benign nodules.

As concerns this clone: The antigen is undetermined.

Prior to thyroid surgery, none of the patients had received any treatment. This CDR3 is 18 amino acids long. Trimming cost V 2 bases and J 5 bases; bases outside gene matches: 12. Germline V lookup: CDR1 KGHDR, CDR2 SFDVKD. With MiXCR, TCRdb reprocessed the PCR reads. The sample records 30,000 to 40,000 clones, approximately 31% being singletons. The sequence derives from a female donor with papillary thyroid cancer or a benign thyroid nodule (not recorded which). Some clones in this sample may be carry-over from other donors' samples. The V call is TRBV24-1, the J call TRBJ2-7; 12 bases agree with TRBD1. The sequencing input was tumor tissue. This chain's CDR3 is CATSDSPGTGGRVNEQYF. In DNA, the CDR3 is TGTGCCACCAGTGATTCACCCGGGACAGGGGGCCGTGTTAACGAGCAGTACTTC.